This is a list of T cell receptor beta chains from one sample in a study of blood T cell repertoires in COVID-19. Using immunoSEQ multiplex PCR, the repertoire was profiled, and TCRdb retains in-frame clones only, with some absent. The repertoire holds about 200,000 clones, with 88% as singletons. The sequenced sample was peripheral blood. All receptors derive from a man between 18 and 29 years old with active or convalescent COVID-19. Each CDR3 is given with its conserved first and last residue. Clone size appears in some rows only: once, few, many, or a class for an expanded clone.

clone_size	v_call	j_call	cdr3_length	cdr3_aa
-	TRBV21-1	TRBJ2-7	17	CASSKRGWGPAADEQYF
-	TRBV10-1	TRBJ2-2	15	CASILGGSCTGELFF
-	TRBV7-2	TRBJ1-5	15	CASSLIGDSNQPQHF
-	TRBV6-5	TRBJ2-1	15	CASRRGAASYNEQFF
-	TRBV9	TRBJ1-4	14	CASSARTGREKLFF
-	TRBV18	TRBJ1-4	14	CASSSGQGVEKLFF
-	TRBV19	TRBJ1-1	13	CASSSTSDTEAFF
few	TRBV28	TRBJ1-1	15	CASSTTGGAGTEAFF
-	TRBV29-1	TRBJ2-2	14	CSVEGEWGAGELFF
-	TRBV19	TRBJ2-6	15	CASSLRGSGANVLTF
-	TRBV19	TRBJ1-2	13	CASSTGQGRGYTF
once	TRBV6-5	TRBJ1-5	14	CASRSTGDNQPQHF